Shown below are 31 T cell receptor beta chains from a single sample sequenced in a study of cytomegalovirus exposure and HLA in healthy donors. PCR employed 60 Vbeta and 13 Jbeta primers. Clones were sequenced by immunoSEQ multiplex PCR, and TCRdb holds only the in-frame ones, with some missing. The sample has under 150,000 clones, around 86% seen once. Sequencing was performed on PBMCs. All receptors derive from a man in his late teens or twenties in good health and CMV-seronegative.

CDR3 nucleotide sequence: TGTGCCAGCAGCGAAGGACAGGGCGGAGGCACTGAAGCTTTCTTT. As protein: CASSEGQGGGTEAFF. The chain carries TRBV9 and TRBJ1-1, with 8 nucleotides matching TRBD1. CDR3 length: 15 residues. Germline CDR1 SGDLS, CDR2 YYNGEE. With 3 bases clipped from V and 4 bases from J, the junction kept 8 bases outside the gene matches.

The chain employs TRBV11-2 and TRBJ2-1, with D unresolved. V dropped 2 bases and J dropped 6 bases, with 14 bases sitting between them. Germline-derived CDR1 and CDR2 are SGHAT and FQNNGV. The length of the CDR3 is 15 residues. Here the CDR3 DNA reads TGTGCCAGCAGCTTAATGCCCCCCCACTCCAATGAGCAGTTCTTC. The encoded protein is CASSLMPPHSNEQFF.

CDR3 in amino acids: CASSGQSGNTGELFF. In DNA form, the CDR3 reads TGCGCCAGCAGCGGCCAGAGCGGAAACACCGGGGAGCTGTTTTTT. The rearrangement joins TRBV5-1 to TRBJ2-2; D might be TRBD2 (5 bases). The CDR3 is 15 residues long. Per germline, CDR1 SGHRS and CDR2 YFSETQ. Trimming left V 4 bases short and J 2 bases short, with 12 bases between.

The genes are TRBV19 and TRBJ2-2, with 8 bases fitting TRBD2. V gave up 6 bases and J gave up 6 bases; unmatched junction bases: 6. The germline V gene has CDR1 LNHDA and CDR2 SQIVND (reference sequence). The CDR3 covers 14 residues. CDR3 nucleotides: TGTGCCAGTAGGAGGCCCGGGGGGGCCGGGGAGCTGTTTTTT. It translates to CASRRPGGAGELFF.

This clone showed up just once. V is TRBV7-6 and J is TRBJ2-7; 7 bases fit TRBD1. With 5 bases clipped from V and 8 bases from J, the junction kept 9 bases outside the gene matches. The germline CDR1 and CDR2 sequences are SGHVS and FNYEAQ. CDR3 size: 13 residues. CDR3 DNA: TGTGCCAGCAGCCCCCGACAGGGTCTTAAGCAGTACTTC. Protein product: CASSPRQGLKQYF. Combining the CDR3 with reference TRBV7-6 and TRBJ2-7 gives the whole variable domain GAGVSQSPRYKVTKRGQDVALRCDPISGHVSLYWYRQALGQGPEFLTYFNYEAQQDKSGLPNDRFSAERPEGSISTLTIQRTEQRDSAMYRCASSPRQGLKQYFGPGTRLTVT.

V gene TRBV4-1 combines with J gene TRBJ1-2, with unresolved D. V lost 3 bases and J lost 8, with 16 bases in between. This CDR3 region has 14 residues. Germline-derived CDR1 and CDR2 are MGHRA and YSYEKL. The chain's CDR3 is CASSHDYDRAGYTF. In DNA, the CDR3 is TGCGCCAGCAGCCACGACTATGACCGCGCGGGCTACACCTTC.

The V and J genes are TRBV12-5 and TRBJ1-3, with D uncertain. CDR1 is LGHNT and CDR2 is FRNRAP in the germline V gene. The CDR3 sequence is 13 residues long. Between the trimmed V and J ends, which lost 4 bases and 0 bases, there was a span of 4 bases. The CDR3 DNA reads TGTGCTAGTGGTTCGGGCTCTGGAAACACCATATATTTT. Translation: CASGSGSGNTIYF.

The gene calls are TRBV12-2 and TRBJ1-1; TRBD1 reflects the table's D call only, with no check against the DNA. TRBV12-2 represents a pseudogene. CDR3 size: 16 residues. CDR3: CASRLPSWTGDTEAFF. As DNA, the CDR3 is TGTGCAAGTCGCTTACCTAGCTGGACAGGGGACACTGAAGCTTTCTTT.

The chain links TRBV19 to TRBJ1-4; no clear D gene. Deletions cut 5 bases from V and 4 bases from J, with 17 bases between. In germline, CDR1 is LNHDA, CDR2 SQIVND (reference sequence). The CDR3 is 16 amino acids. The CDR3 DNA sequence: TGTGCCAGTAGTTTACAGTCCACAGCGGGTAATGAAAAACTGTTTTTT. It yields the protein CASSLQSTAGNEKLFF.

The chain combines TRBV4-1 with TRBJ2-5; D not certain. The germline CDR1 and CDR2 sequences are MGHRA and YSYEKL. The CDR3 spans 13 residues. V was clipped by 3 bases and J by 5 bases, with 10 bases between them. The CDR3 protein is CASSHLSKETQYF. The CDR3 nucleotides are TGCGCCAGCAGCCATTTGAGCAAGGAGACCCAGTACTTC.

The chain has TRBV7-2 and TRBJ1-5, with 8 nucleotides matching TRBD1. The trim removed 5 bases at V and 1 base at J, leaving 7 bases unmatched. The length of the CDR3 is 16 residues. Germline V lookup: CDR1 SGHTA, CDR2 FQGNSA. The CDR3 coding sequence is TGTGCCAGCAGCAGGACAGGGATCGGAAGCAATCAGCCCCAGCATTTT. Protein sequence: CASSRTGIGSNQPQHF.

CDR3 nucleotides: TGTGCCATCAGTGAGACAAACTCCTACGAGCAGTACTTC. Translating gives CAISETNSYEQYF. V is TRBV10-3 and J is TRBJ2-7; no clear D gene. Between the trimmed V and J ends, which lost 2 bases and 0 bases, there was a span of 5 bases. The germline V gene has CDR1 ENHRY and CDR2 SYGVKD. The CDR3 totals 13 residues.

This rearrangement joins TRBV28 to TRBJ1-1; D is undetermined. The ends were cut back, 4 bases at V and 7 bases at J, with 16 bases in the middle. Germline CDR1 is MDHEN and CDR2 is SYDVKM. The CDR3 has 14 amino acids. CDR3 protein: CASSSDSKRYEAFF. The CDR3, as DNA: TGTGCCAGCAGTTCGGACTCCAAAAGATATGAAGCTTTCTTT. The full variable domain, its missing parts supplied by reference TRBV28 and TRBJ1-1, is DVKVTQSSRYLVKRTGEKVFLECVQDMDHENMFWYRQDPGLGLRLIYFSYDVKMKEKGDIPEGYSVSREKKERFSLILESASTNQTSMYLCASSSDSKRYEAFFGQGTRLTVV.

The CDR3 protein is CASSFRDSKNIQYF. The CDR3 DNA follows: TGTGCCAGCAGCTTCCGGGACAGTAAAAACATTCAGTACTTC. V and J are TRBV7-8 and TRBJ2-4; 7 nucleotides line up with TRBD1. Germline CDR1 SGHVS, CDR2 FQNEAQ. The CDR3 is 14 amino acids. The V gene end was trimmed by 3 bases and the J gene end by 4 bases; junction bases not matched to a gene: 3.

A few counts support this clone. This chain joins TRBV7-9 and TRBJ1-2; D unresolved. V lost 5 bases and J 4 bases, leaving 23 bases between the germline ends. Per germline, CDR1 SEHNR and CDR2 FQNEAQ (reference sequence). The CDR3 extends over 17 amino acids. The CDR3 protein is CASSPASRETRIYGYTF. The CDR3 DNA reads TGTGCCAGCAGCCCCGCCTCCCGGGAGACCCGCATCTATGGCTACACCTTC.

The chain is built from TRBV18 and TRBJ1-1; D gene unclear. The germline CDR1 and CDR2 sequences are KGHSH and LQKENI. CDR3 size: 13 residues. Deletions cut 5 bases from V and 0 bases from J, with 7 bases between. This CDR3 is CASSTEMNTEAFF. The CDR3 coding sequence is TGTGCCAGCTCAACAGAGATGAACACTGAAGCTTTCTTT.

This clone was detected once. The chain joins TRBV4-2 to TRBJ2-5; 9 positions agree with TRBD1. Trimming at V came to 0 bases and at J to 4 bases, leaving 3 bases not matched to a gene. The germline gives CDR1 LGHNA, CDR2 YNFKEQ. There are 15 residues in the CDR3. This CDR3 reads CASSQEGQGRETQYF. The CDR3 DNA reads TGTGCCAGCAGCCAAGAGGGACAGGGAAGAGAGACCCAGTACTTC.

The chain carries TRBV15 and TRBJ1-2, with a possible D match to TRBD1 (5 bases). Trimming pared 5 bases from V and 2 bases from J, leaving 12 bases between. From germline, CDR1 is LNHNV and CDR2 YYDKDF (reference sequence). The CDR3 has 14 residues. Written as DNA, the CDR3 is TGTGCCACCAGCGGTCCTACAGGAAACTATGGCTACACCTTC. This gives the protein CATSGPTGNYGYTF.

This clone occurred once. The rearrangement links TRBV11-2 to TRBJ2-2, with D tentatively TRBD2 (6 bases). V shed 5 bases and J shed 7 bases, with 17 bases lying between them. The CDR3 spans 15 residues. Germline V CDR1 and CDR2: SGHAT, FQNNGV. CDR3 bases: TGTGCCAGCAGCGCCCGTAGGGGACTGAGCGGGGAGCTGTTTTTT. This gives the protein CASSARRGLSGELFF.

This clone was seen once. CDR3 coding DNA: TGTGCCAGCAGTTACCCATTGCGGGGGGGGAACACTGAAGCTTTCTTT. Its translation is CASSYPLRGGNTEAFF. This chain links TRBV6-5 with TRBJ1-1; D may be TRBD1 (5 bases). Deletions cut 2 bases from V and 1 base from J, with 14 bases between. The CDR3 is 16 amino acids. Germline CDR1 and CDR2: MNHEY and SVGAGI.

This chain links TRBV7-2 with TRBJ2-5, with D possibly matching TRBD2 (7 bases). Trimming shortened V by 8 bases and J by 3 bases, and 19 bases separated the two germline ends. CDR3 size: 15 residues. The germline gives CDR1 SGHTA, CDR2 FQGNSA. CDR3 DNA sequence: TGTGCCAGCCCCGCTTCGGGGGGCCGGGAAGAGACCCAGTACTTC. Its protein product is CASPASGGREETQYF.

This clone was observed a single time. The CDR3 sequence is CASNWGRNYEQYF. In nucleotides, the CDR3 is TGTGCCAGCAACTGGGGCCGAAATTACGAGCAGTACTTC. The rearrangement uses TRBV14 and TRBJ2-7, with a possible D match to TRBD1 (5 bases). The CDR3 loop spans 13 amino acids. Trimming removed 7 bases from V and 4 bases from J, with 14 bases in between. CDR1 and CDR2 (germline): SGHDN, FVKESK.

The chain is built from TRBV30 and TRBJ1-1; D might be TRBD1 (5 bases). The V end lost 0 bases, the J end lost 3 bases, and 20 bases lay between the germline ends. The germline CDR1 and CDR2 sequences are GTSNPN and SVGIG (reference sequence). This CDR3 contains 17 residues. CDR3: CAWSVLLVGAWDTEAFF. The CDR3 coding sequence is TGTGCCTGGAGTGTACTCCTGGTTGGGGCGTGGGACACTGAAGCTTTCTTT.

This rearrangement joins TRBV11-2 to TRBJ1-2; TRBD1 aligns across 8 bases. CDR1 is SGHAT and CDR2 is FQNNGV in the germline V gene. This CDR3 comprises 14 residues. Trimming removed 5 bases from V and 8 bases from J; junction bases left unmatched: 10. CDR3: CASSPTRGLLGYTF. CDR3 in DNA: TGTGCCAGCAGCCCCACCAGGGGGCTTTTAGGCTACACCTTC.

The V and J genes are TRBV9 and TRBJ1-2; D is possibly TRBD1 (5 bases). This CDR3 is built from 16 residues. Per germline, CDR1 SGDLS and CDR2 YYNGEE. The V and J ends lost 4 bases and 6 bases respectively, with 22 bases between them. CDR3: CASSPPPHRGKHGYTF. CDR3 nucleotides: TGTGCCAGCAGCCCCCCTCCCCATCGGGGGAAGCATGGCTACACCTTC.

This clone appeared a single time. The rearrangement links TRBV5-1 to TRBJ2-5, with 7 bases fitting TRBD1. Germline V gene sequence: CDR1 SGHRS, CDR2 YFSETQ. The CDR3 is 13 residues long. J gave up 1 base and V 5 bases, and 2 bases lay outside the gene matches. CDR3 sequence (DNA): TGCGCCAGCAGATGGGACAGCCAAGAGACCCAGTACTTC. Translating gives CASRWDSQETQYF.

J is TRBJ1-5 and V is TRBV30; D is ambiguous. The CDR3 extends over 14 amino acids. Germline CDR1 and CDR2: GTSNPN and SVGIG (reference sequence). The germline V and J ends were trimmed by 3 bases and 5 bases, with 14 bases remaining between them. This chain's CDR3 is CAWRGPGQYQPQHF. For the CDR3, the DNA is TGTGCCTGGAGGGGCCCTGGGCAGTATCAGCCCCAGCATTTT.

The J gene is TRBJ2-7, the V gene TRBV15; D unclear. V was clipped by 5 bases and J by 4 bases, with 12 bases between them. This CDR3 has 13 amino acids. From germline, CDR1 is LNHNV and CDR2 YYDKDF (reference sequence). This CDR3 is CATSSQDKYEQYF. The DNA of the CDR3 is TGTGCCACCAGCTCACAAGACAAATACGAGCAGTACTTC.

The chain joins TRBV29-1 to TRBJ2-7, with 8 bases aligning to TRBD1. The CDR3 has 13 amino acids. The germline V gene has CDR1 SQVTM and CDR2 ANQGSEA. The trim removed 5 bases at V and 2 bases at J, leaving 5 bases unmatched. The DNA of the CDR3 is TGCAGCGTTTTGACAGGGGATGCCTACGAGCAGTACTTC. Translating gives CSVLTGDAYEQYF.

J is TRBJ2-3 and V is TRBV7-9; weak D call: TRBD2 (7 bases). Germline-derived CDR1 and CDR2 are SEHNR and FQNEAQ (reference sequence). Trimming shortened V by 3 bases and J by 3 bases, and 16 bases separated the two germline ends. This CDR3 region has 16 residues. CDR3 sequence: CASSFPTGGKTDTQYF. The CDR3 region has the DNA TGTGCCAGCAGCTTCCCCACGGGGGGCAAAACAGATACGCAGTATTTT.

The V and J genes are TRBV10-1 and TRBJ2-5; the match to TRBD2 covers 15 bases. Germline lookup yields CDR1 WNHNN and CDR2 SYGVQD (reference sequence). V lost 4 bases to trimming and J lost 2 bases; unmatched junction nucleotides: 2. There are 16 residues in the CDR3. The chain's CDR3 is CASSGGLAGGQETQYF. CDR3 bases: TGCGCCAGCAGTGGGGGACTAGCGGGGGGACAAGAGACCCAGTACTTC.